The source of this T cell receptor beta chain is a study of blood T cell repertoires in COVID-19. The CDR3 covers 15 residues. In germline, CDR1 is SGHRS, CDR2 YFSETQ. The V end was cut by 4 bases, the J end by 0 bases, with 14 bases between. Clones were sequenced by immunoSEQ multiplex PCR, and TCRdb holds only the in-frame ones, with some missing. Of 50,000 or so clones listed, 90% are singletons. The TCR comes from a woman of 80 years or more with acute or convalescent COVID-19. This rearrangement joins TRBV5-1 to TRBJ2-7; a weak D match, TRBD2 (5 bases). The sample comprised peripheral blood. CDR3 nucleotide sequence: TGCGCCAGCAGCCCATCCCCGGGAAGCTCCTACGAGCAGTACTTC. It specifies CASSPSPGSSYEQYF.